Below, one TCR beta chain is given with its context. The sample originates from a study of blood T cell repertoires in COVID-19. In the study overall: Whether acute or convalescent, the COVID-19 samples came from the United States, Italy and Spain. T cells, B-cell-depleted T cells, or PBMCs supplied cDNA or gDNA.

In the source study's methods: Amplified reference gene primers provided the basis for estimating nucleated cell counts. Profiling relied on immunoSEQ multiplex PCR, and the TCRdb table lists in-frame clones only, not all of them. That table is the source of V, J and clone size, and D and trimming were worked out from the DNA. The repertoire includes some 160,000 clones, nearly 80% of them detected once, and approximately 14% sits in the top ten. This receptor was taken from an elderly woman with acute or convalescent COVID-19. The sequenced sample consisted of peripheral blood.

In DNA, the CDR3 is TGTGCCAGCAGGAGCGGGAGGGCCCTCGATACGCAGTATTTT. Translated, it gives CASRSGRALDTQYF. The chain combines TRBV6-5 with TRBJ2-3; 10 nucleotides agree with TRBD2. V trimming: 6 bases; J trimming: 6 bases; junction bases outside the gene matches: 6. CDR1 MNHEY and CDR2 SVGAGI come from the germline V gene. The CDR3 covers 14 residues.